The rows below give T cell receptor beta chains drawn from one sample of a study of OX40 agonist ivuxolimab in advanced cancers. TCRdb's table, derived via immunoSEQ multiplex PCR, lists solely in-frame clones and lacks some. The sample yields around 26,000 clones, 88% seen once. The source material was CD4+ or CD8+ T cells sorted from blood, sampled in a trial of the OX40 agonist ivuxolimab. These receptors were obtained from an adult with an advanced solid tumor such as melanoma, head and neck, liver or kidney cancer. CDR3s include the opening cysteine and the closing phenylalanine or tryptophan. D genes are given only for firm matches. Clone size, where shown, is once, few, many, or a class for clones that have expanded.

D: .
J: TRBJ1-4
size: .
V: TRBV7-2
DNA: TGTGCCAGCAGCCACAGGGCATACCGGACCTATAATGAAAAACTGTTTTTT
CDR3: CASSHRAYRTYNEKLFF

D: .
J: TRBJ1-1
size: .
V: TRBV7-2
DNA: TGTGCCAGCAGCTCCTTAGGGGGTCGGTCGAACACTGAAGCTTTCTTT
CDR3: CASSSLGGRSNTEAFF

D: .
J: TRBJ2-2
size: .
V: TRBV7-6
DNA: TGTGCCAGCAGCCTGAGGGGGTTGGGCTATGGGGAGCTGTTTTTT
CDR3: CASSLRGLGYGELFF

D: .
J: TRBJ1-5
size: few
V: TRBV9
DNA: TGTGCCAGCAGCGTGACAGCCAATCAGCCCCAGCATTTT
CDR3: CASSVTANQPQHF

D: TRBD2
J: TRBJ2-7
size: .
V: TRBV19
DNA: TGTGCCAGTAGTGCGGGGACTAGCGGGAGTTTCGAGCAGTACTTC
CDR3: CASSAGTSGSFEQYF

D: TRBD2
J: TRBJ2-7
size: .
V: TRBV28
DNA: TGTGCCAGCACTCCACTAGCGGGCCTTGAAGTGAACGAGCAGTACTTC
CDR3: CASTPLAGLEVNEQYF

D: TRBD2
J: TRBJ2-7
size: .
V: TRBV30
DNA: TGTGCCTGGAGTGTCACTAGCGGGGGGGGACAGTACTTC
CDR3: CAWSVTSGGGQYF

D: .
J: TRBJ2-5
size: .
V: TRBV30
DNA: TGTGCCTGGAGTGCTACCAGGGTAGGGGAGACCCAGTACTTC
CDR3: CAWSATRVGETQYF

D: .
J: TRBJ2-1
size: .
V: TRBV11-3
DNA: TGTGCCAGCAGCTTAGCACACAATGAGCAGTTCTTC
CDR3: CASSLAHNEQFF

D: .
J: TRBJ1-2
size: medium-sized
V: TRBV6-1
DNA: TGTGCCAGCAGTGAAATGGGAGGTGGCTACACCTTC
CDR3: CASSEMGGGYTF

D: TRBD2
J: TRBJ2-5
size: once
V: TRBV2
DNA: TGTGCCTATGGAAGGAGTAGCGGGGGCCCGGAGACCCAGTACTTC
CDR3: CAYGRSSGGPETQYF

D: .
J: TRBJ2-1
size: .
V: TRBV7-2
DNA: TGTGCCAGCAGCCCCCTGGCGAGCAGGACCACCCAGTTCTTC
CDR3: CASSPLASRTTQFF

D: TRBD1
J: TRBJ2-7
size: once
V: TRBV19
DNA: TGTGCCAGTAGTTCCGGGACAGGTTCCTACGAGCAGTACTTC
CDR3: CASSSGTGSYEQYF

D: .
J: TRBJ1-2
size: .
V: TRBV9
DNA: TGTGCCAGCAGCGATGGGGAGCGGGGCTATGGCTACACCTTC
CDR3: CASSDGERGYGYTF